This T cell receptor beta chain was documented in a study of regulatory and conventional T cells in RAG deficiency. Study-level findings and limits: In Omenn syndrome, Treg and Tconv repertoires overlapped >90%.

Comment on this clone: Its antigen is not known.

The data were produced by immunoSEQ multiplex PCR, yet TCRdb's version contains in-frame clones alone and is incomplete. The sample records 25,000 to 35,000 clones, approximately 90% being singletons. These data were also reused for a study on regulatory T cells. That study adds: Amplification used 52 TRBV primers and 13 TRBJ primers.

The clonotype comes from a human donor in good health. Sequenced: CD8+ T cells sorted from blood.

CDR3 sequence (DNA): TGTGCCAGTAGTAGGACAGGGGGCTTGACTGAAGCTTTCTTT. It translates to CASSRTGGLTEAFF. The chain links TRBV19 to TRBJ1-1; 11 nucleotides align to TRBD1. Germline V lookup: CDR1 LNHDA, CDR2 SQIVND (reference sequence). CDR3 length: 14 residues. V lost 4 bases and J lost 5; bases outside the gene matches: 3.